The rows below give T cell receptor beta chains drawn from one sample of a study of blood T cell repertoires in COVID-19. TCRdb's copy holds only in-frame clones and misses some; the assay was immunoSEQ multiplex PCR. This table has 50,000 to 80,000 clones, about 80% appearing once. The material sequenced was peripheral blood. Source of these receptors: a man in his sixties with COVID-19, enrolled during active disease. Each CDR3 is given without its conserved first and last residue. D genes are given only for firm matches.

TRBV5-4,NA,ASSLAVDQPQH
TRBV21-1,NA,ASSSLDRGTEAF
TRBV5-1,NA,ASSLRETYNEQF
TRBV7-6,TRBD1,ASSLAGTGGLQTQY
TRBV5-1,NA,ASSSRAGRENTEAF
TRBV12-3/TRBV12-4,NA,ASSVPGSGELF
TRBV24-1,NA,ATQVADTQY
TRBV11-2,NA,ASRPRRANTEAF
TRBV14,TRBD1,ASSLTGTEAF
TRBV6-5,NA,ASSYTPGADTEAF
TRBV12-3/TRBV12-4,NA,ASSFWGNYGYT
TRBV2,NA,ASSTNQPRGDTQY
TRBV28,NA,ASSLWAQPQH
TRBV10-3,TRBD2,AIRGSVGETQY
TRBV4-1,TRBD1,ASSQEGTGYGEQY
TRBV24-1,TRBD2,ATSDSLAGETQY
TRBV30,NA,AWSNPGLTYEQY
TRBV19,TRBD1,ASSPTGGSHEQY
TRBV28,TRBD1,ASQGAGTEQETQY
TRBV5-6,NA,ASSLGRSGLH